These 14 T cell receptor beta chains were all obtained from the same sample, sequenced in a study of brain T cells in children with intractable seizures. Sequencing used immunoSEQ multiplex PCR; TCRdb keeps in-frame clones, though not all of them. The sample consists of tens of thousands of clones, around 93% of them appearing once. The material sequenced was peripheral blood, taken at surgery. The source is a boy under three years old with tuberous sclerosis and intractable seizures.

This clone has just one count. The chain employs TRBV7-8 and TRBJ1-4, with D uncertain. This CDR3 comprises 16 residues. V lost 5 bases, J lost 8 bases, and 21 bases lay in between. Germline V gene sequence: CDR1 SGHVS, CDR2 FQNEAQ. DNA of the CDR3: TGTGCCAGCAGCCCCCCTAAGGGTCTACCCCAGGAAAAACTGTTTTTT. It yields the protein CASSPPKGLPQEKLFF.

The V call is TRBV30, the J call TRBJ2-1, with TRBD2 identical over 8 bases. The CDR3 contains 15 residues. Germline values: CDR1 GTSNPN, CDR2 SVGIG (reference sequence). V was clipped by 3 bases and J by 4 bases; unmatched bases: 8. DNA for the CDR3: TGTGCCTGGAGGGGAGGACCTAGCGGGTACAATGAGCAGTTCTTC. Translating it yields CAWRGGPSGYNEQFF.

DNA of the CDR3: TGTGCCAGCAGTTACTCGGACAGGGGGAATGAGCAGTTCTTC. Translating gives CASSYSDRGNEQFF. The J gene is TRBJ2-1, the V gene TRBV6-5; 10 nucleotides align to TRBD1. The ends lost 0 bases at V and 7 bases at J; junction bases unmatched: 0. The CDR3 has 14 residues. Per germline, CDR1 MNHEY and CDR2 SVGAGI.

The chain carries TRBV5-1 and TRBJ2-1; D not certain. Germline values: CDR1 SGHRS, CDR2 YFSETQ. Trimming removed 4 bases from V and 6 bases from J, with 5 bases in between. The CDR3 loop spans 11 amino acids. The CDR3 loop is CASSRLNEQFF. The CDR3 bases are TGCGCCAGCAGCCGACTCAATGAGCAGTTCTTC.

CDR3 region: CASSQKKPLYGNTIYF. The CDR3 DNA follows: TGTGCCAGCAGCCAAAAAAAGCCCCTCTATGGAAACACCATATATTTT. The V call is TRBV3-1 (or the pseudogene TRBV3-2), the J call TRBJ1-3; D gene unclear. V lost 2 bases and J lost 3, with 14 bases in between. The CDR3 consists of 16 residues. CDR1 and CDR2 (germline): LGHDT, YNNKEL (reference sequence).

CDR3 coding DNA: TGTGCCAGCAGCAACCCGGGACTAGTCTACAATGAGCAGTTCTTC. Translating it yields CASSNPGLVYNEQFF. V gene TRBV9 combines with J gene TRBJ2-1; 8 nucleotides agree with TRBD2. Germline-derived CDR1 and CDR2 are SGDLS and YYNGEE. The ends lost 4 bases at V and 3 bases at J; junction bases unmatched: 6. The CDR3 is made up of 15 amino acids.

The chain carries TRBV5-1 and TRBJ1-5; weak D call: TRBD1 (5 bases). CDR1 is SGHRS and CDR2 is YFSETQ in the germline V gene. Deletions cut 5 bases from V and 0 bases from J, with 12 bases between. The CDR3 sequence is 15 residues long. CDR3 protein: CASSLGTDSNQPQHF. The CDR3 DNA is TGCGCCAGCAGTCTCGGGACGGATAGCAATCAGCCCCAGCATTTT.

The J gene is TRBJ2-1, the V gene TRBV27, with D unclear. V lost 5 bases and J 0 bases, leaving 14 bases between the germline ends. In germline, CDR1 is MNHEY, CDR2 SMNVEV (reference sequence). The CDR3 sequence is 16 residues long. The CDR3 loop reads CASSEYGWSSYNEQFF. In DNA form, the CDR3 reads TGTGCCAGCAGTGAATATGGGTGGAGCTCCTACAATGAGCAGTTCTTC.

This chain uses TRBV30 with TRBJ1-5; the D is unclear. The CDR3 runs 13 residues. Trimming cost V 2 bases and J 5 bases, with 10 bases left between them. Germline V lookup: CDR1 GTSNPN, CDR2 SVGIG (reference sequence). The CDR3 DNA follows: TGTGCCTGGAGTTTGGGATCCCATCAGCCCCAGCATTTT. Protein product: CAWSLGSHQPQHF.

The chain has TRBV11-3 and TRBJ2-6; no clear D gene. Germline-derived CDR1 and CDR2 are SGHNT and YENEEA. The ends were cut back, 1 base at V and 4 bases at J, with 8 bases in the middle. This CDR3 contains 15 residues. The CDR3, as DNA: TGTGCCAGCAGCTTAGGGCACACCGGGGCCAACGTCCTGACTTTC. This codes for CASSLGHTGANVLTF.

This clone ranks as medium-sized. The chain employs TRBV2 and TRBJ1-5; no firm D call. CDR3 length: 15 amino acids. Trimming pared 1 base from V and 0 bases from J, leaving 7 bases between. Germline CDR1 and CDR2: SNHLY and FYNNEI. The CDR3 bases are TGTGCCAGCAGTGAAGTAGACAATAGCAATCAGCCCCAGCATTTT. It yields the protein CASSEVDNSNQPQHF.

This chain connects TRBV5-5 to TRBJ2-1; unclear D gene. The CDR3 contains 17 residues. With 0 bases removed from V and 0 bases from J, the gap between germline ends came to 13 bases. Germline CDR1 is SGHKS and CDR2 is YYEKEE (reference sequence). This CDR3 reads CASSLGGGRYSYNEQFF. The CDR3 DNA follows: TGTGCCAGCAGCTTGGGAGGCGGAAGATACTCCTACAATGAGCAGTTCTTC.

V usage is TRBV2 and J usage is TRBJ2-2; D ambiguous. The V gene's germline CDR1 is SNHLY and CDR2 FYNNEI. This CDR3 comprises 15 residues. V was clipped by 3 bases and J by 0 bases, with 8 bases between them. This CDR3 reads CASSEADANTGELFF. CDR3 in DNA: TGTGCCAGCAGTGAGGCAGACGCGAACACCGGGGAGCTGTTTTTT.

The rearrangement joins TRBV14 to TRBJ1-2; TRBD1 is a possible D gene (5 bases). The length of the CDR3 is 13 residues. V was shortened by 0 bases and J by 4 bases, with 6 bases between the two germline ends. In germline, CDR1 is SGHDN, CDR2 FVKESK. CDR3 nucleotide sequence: TGTGCCAGCAGCCAAGACCAGGGCTATGGCTACACCTTC. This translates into CASSQDQGYGYTF.